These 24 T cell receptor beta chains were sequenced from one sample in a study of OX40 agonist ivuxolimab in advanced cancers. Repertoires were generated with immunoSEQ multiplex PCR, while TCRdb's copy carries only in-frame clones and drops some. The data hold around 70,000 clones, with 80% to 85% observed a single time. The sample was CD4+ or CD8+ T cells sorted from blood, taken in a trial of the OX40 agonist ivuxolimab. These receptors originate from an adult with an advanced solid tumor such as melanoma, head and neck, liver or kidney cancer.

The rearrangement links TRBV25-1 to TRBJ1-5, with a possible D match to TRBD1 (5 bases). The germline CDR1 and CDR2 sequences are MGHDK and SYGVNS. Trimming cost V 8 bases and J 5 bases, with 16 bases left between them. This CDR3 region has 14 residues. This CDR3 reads CASSPQGSYQPQHF. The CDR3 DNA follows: TGTGCCAGCTCCCCCCAGGGATCATATCAGCCCCAGCATTTT.

CDR3 in amino acids: CASTRQALYEQYF. The CDR3 nucleotides are TGTGCCAGCACCAGACAGGCCCTTTACGAGCAGTACTTC. The chain uses TRBV9 and TRBJ2-7; D is perhaps TRBD1 (6 bases). Germline assignment: CDR1 SGDLS and CDR2 YYNGEE. Trimming took 6 bases from V and 4 from J, leaving 14 bases between them. The CDR3 is made up of 13 amino acids.

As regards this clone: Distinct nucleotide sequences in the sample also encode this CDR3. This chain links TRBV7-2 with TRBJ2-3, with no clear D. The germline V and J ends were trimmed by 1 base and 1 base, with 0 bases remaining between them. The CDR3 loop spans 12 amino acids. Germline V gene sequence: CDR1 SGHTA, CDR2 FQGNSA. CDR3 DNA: TGTGCCAGCAGCTTAGGCACAGATACGCAGTATTTT. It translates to CASSLGTDTQYF.

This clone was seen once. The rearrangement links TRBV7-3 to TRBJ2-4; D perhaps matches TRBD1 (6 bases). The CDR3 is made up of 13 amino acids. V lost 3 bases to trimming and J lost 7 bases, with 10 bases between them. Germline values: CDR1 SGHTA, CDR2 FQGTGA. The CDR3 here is CASSLRQGNIQYF. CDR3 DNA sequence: TGTGCCAGCAGCTTGCGGCAGGGGAACATTCAGTACTTC.

CDR3 sequence (DNA): TGCACCAGCAGCCTCCCCAGAGCCCGGGACAGGGGGCTTGGGGGCTACACCTTC. Amino acid sequence: CTSSLPRARDRGLGGYTF. V gene TRBV1 combines with J gene TRBJ1-2; no DNA check was done on the table's D call, TRBD1. TRBV1 is a known pseudogene. The CDR3 length is 18 residues.

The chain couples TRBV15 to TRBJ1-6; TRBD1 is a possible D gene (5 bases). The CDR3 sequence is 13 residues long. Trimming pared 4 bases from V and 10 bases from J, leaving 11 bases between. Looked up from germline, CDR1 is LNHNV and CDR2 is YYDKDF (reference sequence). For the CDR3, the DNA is TGTGCCACCAGCACCGACAGAAACTCACCCCTCCACTTT. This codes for CATSTDRNSPLHF.

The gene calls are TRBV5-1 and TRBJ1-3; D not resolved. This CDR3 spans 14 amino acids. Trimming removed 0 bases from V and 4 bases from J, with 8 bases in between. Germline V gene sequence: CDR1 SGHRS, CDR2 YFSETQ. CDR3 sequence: CASSLGSSGNTIYF. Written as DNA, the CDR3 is TGCGCCAGCAGCTTGGGATCCAGCGGAAACACCATATATTTT.

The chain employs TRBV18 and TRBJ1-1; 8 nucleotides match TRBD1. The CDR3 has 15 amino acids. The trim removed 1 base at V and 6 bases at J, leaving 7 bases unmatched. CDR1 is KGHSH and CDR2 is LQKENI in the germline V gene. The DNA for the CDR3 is TGTGCCAGCTCACCACTCGCAGGGGGCCCAGCTGAAGCTTTCTTT. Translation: CASSPLAGGPAEAFF.

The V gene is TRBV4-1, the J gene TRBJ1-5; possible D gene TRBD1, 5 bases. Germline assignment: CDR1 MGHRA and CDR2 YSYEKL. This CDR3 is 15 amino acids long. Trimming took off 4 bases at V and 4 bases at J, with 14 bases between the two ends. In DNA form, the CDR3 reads TGCGCCAGCAGCCGGGGGGGTGGTACGAATCAGCCCCAGCATTTT. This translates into CASSRGGGTNQPQHF.

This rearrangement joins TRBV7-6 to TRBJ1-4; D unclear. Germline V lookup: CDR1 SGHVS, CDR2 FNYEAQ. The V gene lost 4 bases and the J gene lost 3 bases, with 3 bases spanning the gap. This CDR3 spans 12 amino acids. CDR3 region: CASSSPNEKLFF. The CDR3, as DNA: TGTGCCAGCAGCTCTCCTAATGAAAAACTGTTTTTT.

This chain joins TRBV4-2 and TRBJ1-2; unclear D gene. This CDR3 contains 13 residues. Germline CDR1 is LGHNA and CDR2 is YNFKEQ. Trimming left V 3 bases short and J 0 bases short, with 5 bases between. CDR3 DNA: TGTGCCAGCAGCCAGGGCGCTAACTATGGCTACACCTTC. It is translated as CASSQGANYGYTF.

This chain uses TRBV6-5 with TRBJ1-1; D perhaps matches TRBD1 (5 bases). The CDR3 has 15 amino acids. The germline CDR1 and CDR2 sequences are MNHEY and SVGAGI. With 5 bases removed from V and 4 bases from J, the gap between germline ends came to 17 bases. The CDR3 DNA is TGTGCCAGCAGTCCCCCTGGGGGTTCCGGCACTGAAGCTTTCTTT. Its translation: CASSPPGGSGTEAFF.

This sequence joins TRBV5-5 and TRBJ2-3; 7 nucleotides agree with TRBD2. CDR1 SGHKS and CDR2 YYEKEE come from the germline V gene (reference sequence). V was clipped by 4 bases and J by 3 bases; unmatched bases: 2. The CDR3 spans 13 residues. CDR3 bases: TGTGCCAGCAGCGGACTAGTGACAGATACGCAGTATTTT. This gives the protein CASSGLVTDTQYF.

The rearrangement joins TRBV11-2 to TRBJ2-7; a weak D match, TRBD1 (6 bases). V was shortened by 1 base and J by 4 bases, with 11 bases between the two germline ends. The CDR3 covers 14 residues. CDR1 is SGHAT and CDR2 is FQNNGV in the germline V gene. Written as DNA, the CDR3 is TGTGCCAGCAGCTTAGTGTCAGGGGATTACGAGCAGTACTTC. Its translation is CASSLVSGDYEQYF.

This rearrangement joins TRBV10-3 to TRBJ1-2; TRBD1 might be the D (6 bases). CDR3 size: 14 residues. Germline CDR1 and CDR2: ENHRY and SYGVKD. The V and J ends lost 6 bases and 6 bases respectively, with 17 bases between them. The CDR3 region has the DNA TGTGCCATCAGAACAGGGTCAGGGTGGGATGGCTACACCTTC. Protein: CAIRTGSGWDGYTF.

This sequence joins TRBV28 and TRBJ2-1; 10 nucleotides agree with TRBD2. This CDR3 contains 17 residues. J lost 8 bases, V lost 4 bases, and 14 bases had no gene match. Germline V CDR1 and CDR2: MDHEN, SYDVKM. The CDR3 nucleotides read TGTGCCAGCAGTTCTTATCTAGGAGCGGGGGGGAGCGATGAGCAGTTCTTC. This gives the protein CASSSYLGAGGSDEQFF.

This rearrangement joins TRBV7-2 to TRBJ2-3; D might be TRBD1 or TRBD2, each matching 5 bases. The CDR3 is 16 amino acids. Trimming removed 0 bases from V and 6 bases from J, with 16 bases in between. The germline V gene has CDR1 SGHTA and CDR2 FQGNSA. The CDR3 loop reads CASSLAGTDILDTQYF. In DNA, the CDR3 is TGTGCCAGCAGCTTAGCGGGGACCGATATATTGGATACGCAGTATTTT.

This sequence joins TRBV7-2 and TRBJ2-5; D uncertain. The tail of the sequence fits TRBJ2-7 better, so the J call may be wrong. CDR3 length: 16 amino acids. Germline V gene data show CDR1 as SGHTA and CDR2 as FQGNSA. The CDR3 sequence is CASSLGPYTSSYEQYF. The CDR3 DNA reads TGTGCCAGCAGCTTAGGTCCCTATACAAGCTCCTACGAGCAGTACTTC.

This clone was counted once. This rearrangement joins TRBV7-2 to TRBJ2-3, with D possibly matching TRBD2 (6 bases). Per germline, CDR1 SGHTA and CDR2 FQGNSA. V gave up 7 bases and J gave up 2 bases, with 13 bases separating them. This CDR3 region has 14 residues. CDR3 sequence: CASTDGGNTDTQYF. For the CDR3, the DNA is TGTGCCAGCACCGATGGCGGGAACACAGATACGCAGTATTTT.

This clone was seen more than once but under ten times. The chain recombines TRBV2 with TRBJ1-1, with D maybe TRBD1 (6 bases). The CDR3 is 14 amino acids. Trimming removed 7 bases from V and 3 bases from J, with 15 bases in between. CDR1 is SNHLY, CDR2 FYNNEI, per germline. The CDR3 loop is CASNTGNWDTEAFF. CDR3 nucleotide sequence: TGTGCCAGCAACACAGGGAATTGGGACACTGAAGCTTTCTTT. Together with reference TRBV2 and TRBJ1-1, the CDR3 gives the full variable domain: EPEVTQTPSHQVTQMGQEVILRCVPISNHLYFYWYRQILGQKVEFLVSFYNNEISEKSEIFDDQFSVERPDGSNFTLKIRSTKLEDSAMYFCASNTGNWDTEAFFGQGTRLTVV.

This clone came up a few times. Here the CDR3 reads CASSSRTSGRSLFSYNEQFF. The CDR3 region has the DNA TGTGCCAGCAGTTCCCGGACTAGCGGGAGGTCCCTATTCTCCTACAATGAGCAGTTCTTC. This chain connects TRBV28 to TRBJ2-1; 14 bases line up with TRBD2. This CDR3 region has 20 residues. Germline V gene lookup returns CDR1 MDHEN and CDR2 SYDVKM. V lost 4 bases and J lost 0; bases outside the gene matches: 11.

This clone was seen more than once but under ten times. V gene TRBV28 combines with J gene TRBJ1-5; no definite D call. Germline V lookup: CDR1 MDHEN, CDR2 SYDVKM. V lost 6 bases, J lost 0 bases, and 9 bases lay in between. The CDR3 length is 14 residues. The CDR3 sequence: CASSRLISNQPQHF. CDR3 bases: TGTGCCAGCAGCCGACTTATTAGCAATCAGCCCCAGCATTTT.

CDR3 protein: CASSLGTGGYYGYTF. The CDR3 region has the DNA TGTGCCAGCAGCCTAGGGACAGGGGGCTACTATGGCTACACCTTC. The V gene is TRBV7-8, the J gene TRBJ1-2; 12 bases fit TRBD1. Germline-derived CDR1 and CDR2 are SGHVS and FQNEAQ. J gave up 3 bases and V 5 bases, and 4 bases lay outside the gene matches. CDR3 length: 15 residues.

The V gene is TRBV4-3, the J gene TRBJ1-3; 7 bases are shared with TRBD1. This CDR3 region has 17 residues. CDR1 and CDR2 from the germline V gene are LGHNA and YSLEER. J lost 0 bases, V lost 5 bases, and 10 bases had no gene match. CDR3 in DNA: TGCGCCAGCAGCTTTACCACAGGGGCCGGCTCTGGAAACACCATATATTTT. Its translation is CASSFTTGAGSGNTIYF.